This T cell receptor beta chain was found in a study of T cell changes during pregnancy in multiple sclerosis. The CDR3 contains 13 residues. Germline assignment: CDR1 SGHTA and CDR2 FQGNSA. V gave up 6 bases and J gave up 6 bases, with 12 bases separating them. Generated by immunoSEQ multiplex PCR, the TCRdb table keeps only in-frame clones and is missing some. The table shows approximately 70,000 clones, with roughly 91% occurring only once. The chain has TRBV7-2 and TRBJ1-5; D not certain. This clonotype was obtained from a female donor in good health, enrolled as a control in a pregnancy study. This specimen consisted of peripheral blood, obtained in the third trimester of pregnancy. CDR3 sequence: CASSLQRGQPQHF. The CDR3 bases are TGTGCCAGCAGTCTTCAACGGGGTCAGCCCCAGCATTTT.